This T cell receptor beta chain was captured in a study of human T cells and chemical hapten exposure. In the study overall: On roughly 2 cm by roughly 2 cm of upper inner arm skin, sensitization was performed with 2% DPC. Patients, largely female, had alopecia areata, totalis or universalis. Study-wide results and limits: PT1 expanded TCR counts and patch test score correlated positively.

There are a few counts of this clonotype. Its antigen is not known. Time point of the sample: patch test 3, about 24 weeks after DPC sensitization. The treatment: therapeutic diphenylcyclopropenone sensitization with weekly scalp DPC. The study enrolled 18 to 70-year-old alopecia patients suitable for DPC. Germline assignment: CDR1 SGHTA and CDR2 FQGNSA. The V gene lost 1 base and the J gene lost 2 bases, with 8 bases spanning the gap. The CDR3 has 14 residues. MiXCR, run by TCRdb on the RACE reads, gives a single entry per CDR3 protein. The sample lists roughly 100,000 distinct CDR3 sequences, 30% to 35% occurring once.

The chain joins TRBV7-2 to TRBJ1-2, with D uncertain. The material was whole blood, obtained in connection with sensitization to the hapten diphenylcyclopropenone (DPC). The sequence was collected from a man aged 35 to 55 with alopecia areata. Some clones in this sample may be carry-over from other donors' samples. DNA of the CDR3: TGTGCCAGCAGCTTAGACGATTTCAACTATGGCTACACCTTC. Its protein is CASSLDDFNYGYTF.